This TCR beta chain comes out of a study of molecular identifiers for immune sequencing clone quantification. Regarding the study as a whole: Sizes of clones that are highly expanded could be underestimated (if identical TCR molecules share a barcode).

In TCRdb, the PCR reads were re-called with MiXCR into one record per CDR3 protein. The sample carries 400,000 to 600,000 distinct CDR3 sequences, roughly a fifth recorded once. CDR1 and CDR2 from the germline V gene are SGHAT and FQNNGV. The CDR3 is made up of 12 amino acids. V shed 3 bases and J shed 3 bases, with 5 bases lying between them. Comment on this clonotype: Its matching antigen is unknown.

The chain employs TRBV11-2 and TRBJ1-2, with unresolved D. Sequencing was performed on naive CD8+ T cells from blood, with Jurkat cell RNA spiked in. Subset specified: FACS-sorted CD8+CD4-CCR7+CD45RA+ naive T cells. This TCR was recovered from a human donor in good health. Some libraries in this study had Jurkat cell RNA spiked in. The CDR3 coding sequence is TGTGCCAGCAGCTTTTCAGACTATGGCTACACCTTC. It yields the protein CASSFSDYGYTF.